The 11 T cell receptor beta chains below were found in one sample sequenced in a study of metastatic and nonmetastatic thyroid tumors. TCRdb re-processed the PCR reads through MiXCR. In the table there are more than 40,000 clones, 28% of which are singletons. Not a single patient had been given any form of treatment at any point before undergoing thyroid surgery. The sample consisted of blood. The source of these receptors is a male donor with papillary thyroid cancer or a benign thyroid nodule (not recorded which). Some clones in this sample may be carry-over from other donors' samples.

Ten or more counts support this clone. The junction does not match germline at one end; this may be a read error. The CDR3 protein is CASSLAQGTPYEQYF. CDR3 sequence (DNA): TGTGCTAGCAGCTTAGCTCAGGGGACACCCTACGAGCAGTACTTC. The J gene is TRBJ2-7, the V gene TRBV7-7; tentatively, D is TRBD1 (6 bases). There are 15 residues in the CDR3. Per germline, CDR1 SSHAT and CDR2 FNYEAQ (reference sequence).

The sample holds many counts of this clone. The gene calls are TRBV24-1 and TRBJ2-1, with TRBD2 identical over 15 bases. The CDR3 has 17 residues. V shed 3 bases, J shed 7 bases, and the junction held 6 bases outside the gene matches. Germline CDR1 reads KGHDR; CDR2 reads SFDVKD. The CDR3 DNA is TGTGCCACCAGTGATCGGACTAGCGGGGGGGCTTGGAATGAGCAGTTCTTC. Protein sequence: CATSDRTSGGAWNEQFF.

This clone was counted ten times or more. The rearrangement links TRBV6-1 to TRBJ1-5, with a tentative D call TRBD1 (5 bases). V was clipped by 2 bases and J by 2 bases, with 13 bases between them. The CDR3 totals 16 residues. Germline V gives CDR1 MNHNS, CDR2 SASEGT. The CDR3 loop reads CASSEYLGGGNQPQHF. The CDR3 nucleotides read TGTGCCAGCAGTGAATATTTGGGGGGTGGCAATCAGCCCCAGCATTTT.

This chain joins TRBV7-3 and TRBJ2-7; possibly TRBD1 for D (5 bases). The CDR3 runs to 13 residues. V was pared by 5 bases and J by 5 bases, with 13 bases between. Per the germline V gene, CDR1 is SGHTA and CDR2 is FQGTGA. CDR3 amino acids: CASSPGISHEQYF. The CDR3 coding sequence is TGTGCCAGCAGCCCAGGGATCAGCCACGAGCAGTACTTC.

This chain links TRBV5-4 with TRBJ1-5; TRBD1 might be the D (5 bases). The germline gives CDR1 SGHNT, CDR2 YYREEE (reference sequence). The CDR3 loop spans 15 amino acids. Trimming pared 0 bases from V and 0 bases from J, leaving 7 bases between. CDR3 amino acids: CASSLGGDSNQPQHF. As DNA, the CDR3 is TGTGCCAGCAGCTTGGGAGGGGATAGCAATCAGCCCCAGCATTTT.

There are many counts of this clone. This same CDR3 is encoded by further DNA sequences in the sample. V and J are TRBV24-1 and TRBJ2-2; D unclear. Germline-derived CDR1 and CDR2 are KGHDR and SFDVKD. The CDR3 is 14 amino acids. The germline V and J ends were trimmed by 0 bases and 3 bases, with 4 bases remaining between them. The CDR3 reads CATSDLRDTGELFF. The DNA for the CDR3 is TGTGCCACCAGTGATTTGCGGGACACCGGGGAGCTGTTTTTT.

At least ten counts were recorded for this clone. The genes are TRBV7-9 and TRBJ2-6; D gene uncertain. From germline, CDR1 is SEHNR and CDR2 FQNEAQ (reference sequence). Trimming took 10 bases from V and 1 from J, leaving 8 bases between them. The CDR3 runs 13 residues. CDR3 in amino acids: CATKESGANVLTF. For the CDR3, the DNA is TGTGCCACCAAGGAATCTGGGGCCAACGTCCTGACTTTC.

This clone appeared many times. This chain links TRBV28 with TRBJ1-1; D gene ambiguous. The CDR3 length is 14 residues. Trimming took off 5 bases at V and 7 bases at J, with 17 bases between the two ends. Looked up from germline, CDR1 is MDHEN and CDR2 is SYDVKM. As DNA, the CDR3 is TGTGCCAGCAGTCTCGGGGAATTAACCAATGAAGCTTTCTTT. Protein: CASSLGELTNEAFF.

This chain joins TRBV6-2 or TRBV6-3 and TRBJ1-2; D might be TRBD1 (6 bases). The V gene lost 0 bases and the J gene lost 4 bases, with 12 bases spanning the gap. CDR3 size: 15 residues. Germline V CDR1 and CDR2: MNHEY, SVGEGT. The CDR3 is CASSYSRTGSYGYTF. CDR3 bases: TGTGCCAGCAGTTACTCTCGTACAGGGTCCTATGGCTACACCTTC.

This clone was seen many times. CDR3 DNA: TGTGCCAGCAGTGGAAACAGGGACTCCGGCGAGCAGTACTTC. Its translation: CASSGNRDSGEQYF. V is TRBV25-1 and J is TRBJ2-7; the D call may be TRBD1 or TRBD2 (6 bases each). This CDR3 is 14 amino acids long. Germline CDR1 MGHDK, CDR2 SYGVNS. The V and J ends lost 4 bases and 6 bases respectively, with 16 bases between them.

At least ten counts were recorded for this clone. The chain joins TRBV6-5 to TRBJ1-5; no clear D gene. The CDR3 totals 17 residues. Per the germline V gene, CDR1 is MNHEY and CDR2 is SVGAGI. Trimming pared 4 bases from V and 2 bases from J, leaving 18 bases between. CDR3 DNA: TGTGCCAGCAGTTCTCGGGCCGCACGGGGTGGCAATCAGCCCCAGCATTTT. Protein sequence: CASSSRAARGGNQPQHF.